Shown below are 8 T cell receptor beta chains from a single sample sequenced in a study of blood T cells in healthy people across ages. It was with a sample-barcoded 5' primer and a J-beta primer mix that a second PCR of about 6 to 12 cycles was run. MiXCR, applied by TCRdb to the 5' RACE reads, yields one record per CDR3 protein. The table records about 1.7 million distinct CDR3 sequences, approximately 28% of them present only once. The sequencing sample was made of blood. The receptor source for this set is a woman in her 30s in good health.

In its sample, this clonotype was seen a few times. The rearrangement uses TRBV6-1 and TRBJ2-5; possible D gene TRBD2, 6 bases. The germline gives CDR1 MNHNS, CDR2 SASEGT. The CDR3 covers 13 residues. Trimming left V 4 bases short and J 3 bases short, with 9 bases between. CDR3 loop: CASSGDLEETQYF. The CDR3 coding sequence is TGTGCCAGCAGTGGGGACTTGGAAGAGACCCAGTACTTC.

In this sample, this clonotype turned up many times. This chain links TRBV9 with TRBJ2-3; D remains unclear. The CDR3 contains 13 residues. CDR1 is SGDLS and CDR2 is YYNGEE in the germline V gene. V was clipped by 7 bases and J by 6 bases, with 15 bases between them. CDR3 protein: CASGPQFEDTQYF. CDR3 DNA sequence: TGTGCCAGCGGTCCGCAGTTCGAGGATACGCAGTATTTT.

This clonotype was picked up a small number of times. The chain carries TRBV4-3 and TRBJ2-3; 10 nucleotides match TRBD2. Germline V gene data show CDR1 as LGHNA and CDR2 as YSLEER. Germline trimming cut 4 bases from V and 0 bases from J; bases unmatched to any gene: 7. The CDR3 has 17 amino acids. CDR3 in amino acids: CASSPYETSGSTDTQYF. In nucleotides, the CDR3 is TGCGCCAGCAGCCCCTATGAGACTAGCGGGAGCACAGATACGCAGTATTTT.

This clonotype has a count of ten or more. The chain has TRBV7-9 and TRBJ1-1; D remains unclear. This CDR3 spans 12 amino acids. CDR1 SEHNR and CDR2 FQNEAQ come from the germline V gene (reference sequence). Trimming took 6 bases from V and 4 from J, leaving 9 bases between them. Here the CDR3 DNA reads TGTGCCAGCAGTCCCCGGGGCACTGAAGCTTTCTTT. Translating gives CASSPRGTEAFF.

V is TRBV20-1 and J is TRBJ1-1; D is uncertain. The V gene lost 5 bases and the J gene lost 1 base, with 8 bases spanning the gap. Germline V gives CDR1 DFQATT, CDR2 SNEGSKA (reference sequence). The CDR3 loop spans 12 amino acids. This CDR3 is CSAGYRNTEAFF. The CDR3 DNA reads as TGCAGTGCTGGGTACAGGAACACTGAAGCTTTCTTT.

The chain is built from TRBV28 and TRBJ1-2; TRBD1 aligns across 10 bases. The CDR3 spans 15 residues. From germline, CDR1 is MDHEN and CDR2 SYDVKM. V lost 9 bases to trimming and J lost 2 bases; unmatched junction nucleotides: 9. DNA of the CDR3: TGTGCCAGTCATACCCGGGACAGGGGAAACTATGGCTACACCTTC. Encoded protein: CASHTRDRGNYGYTF.

V and J are TRBV29-1 and TRBJ2-7; D is perhaps TRBD2 (5 bases). Germline values: CDR1 SQVTM, CDR2 ANQGSEA. This CDR3 is built from 13 residues. Trimming took off 3 bases at V and 4 bases at J, with 13 bases between the two ends. The CDR3 region has the DNA TGCAGCGTTGAGGTACCGGGAAGATACGAGCAGTACTTC. Translating gives CSVEVPGRYEQYF.

The rearrangement links TRBV14 to TRBJ2-5; the D is unclear. V was cut by 4 bases and J by 3 bases, with 9 bases left in between. Germline V CDR1 and CDR2: SGHDN, FVKESK. The CDR3 is 13 residues long. CDR3 loop: CASSPTNKETQYF. Written as DNA, the CDR3 is TGTGCCAGCAGCCCTACCAATAAAGAGACCCAGTACTTC.